The 10 T cell receptor beta chains below were found in one sample sequenced in a study of control samples from healthy donors and cancer patients. Clones were sequenced by immunoSEQ multiplex PCR, and TCRdb holds only the in-frame ones, with some missing. The sample lists approximately 180,000 clones, approximately 94% occurring once. Material: blood. These receptors were taken from a woman under 30 in good health.

V usage is TRBV5-1 and J usage is TRBJ2-3; TRBD2 is a possible D gene (5 bases). The CDR3 runs 15 residues. Trimming pared 0 bases from V and 0 bases from J, leaving 8 bases between. Germline lookup yields CDR1 SGHRS and CDR2 YFSETQ. In DNA, the CDR3 is TGCGCCAGCAGCTTGGCCCGGACTAGCACAGATACGCAGTATTTT. Translation gives CASSLARTSTDTQYF.

This clone has more than one count but fewer than ten. Other DNA sequences in this specimen translate into the identical CDR3. The rearrangement uses TRBV6-5 and TRBJ1-1; D unclear. Germline assignment: CDR1 MNHEY and CDR2 SVGAGI. The CDR3 sequence is 13 residues long. V lost 0 bases and J 1 base, leaving 3 bases between the germline ends. The CDR3 DNA is TGTGCCAGCAGTTACTCACAGAACACTGAAGCTTTCTTT. As protein: CASSYSQNTEAFF.

The CDR3 is CASSSVAANYNEQFF. For the CDR3, the DNA is TGTGCCAGCAGCTCTGTAGCGGCTAACTACAATGAGCAGTTCTTC. This chain links TRBV5-4 with TRBJ2-1; a possible D gene is TRBD2 (6 bases). Germline-derived CDR1 and CDR2 are SGHNT and YYREEE (reference sequence). The CDR3 sequence is 15 residues long. Trimming pared 3 bases from V and 3 bases from J, leaving 13 bases between.

To note about this clone: The identical CDR3 is also encoded by other nucleotide sequences in the sample. The chain couples TRBV19 to TRBJ2-1; 11 bases fit TRBD2. Per the germline V gene, CDR1 is LNHDA and CDR2 is SQIVND (reference sequence). V lost 3 bases to trimming and J lost 12 bases; unmatched junction nucleotides: 4. This CDR3 has 13 amino acids. CDR3 DNA: TGTGCCAGTAGTATGGGGACTAGCGGATCGCAGTTCTTC. Translated: CASSMGTSGSQFF. The complete variable domain, with remaining parts taken from reference TRBV19 and TRBJ2-1, reads DGGITQSPKYLFRKEGQNVTLSCEQNLNHDAMYWYRQDPGQGLRLIYYSQIVNDFQKGDIAEGYSVSREKKESFPLTVTSAQKNPTAFYLCASSMGTSGSQFFGPGTRLTVL.

The count of this clone is one. This sequence joins TRBV27 and TRBJ2-2; the match to TRBD2 covers 9 bases. CDR3 size: 16 residues. Germline V gives CDR1 MNHEY, CDR2 SMNVEV (reference sequence). The J segment lost 6 bases and the V segment lost 7 bases, leaving 12 bases of the junction unmatched. CDR3 DNA: TGTGCCAGCACCCCCTATAGCGGGAGTAATCCCGGGGAGCTGTTTTTT. It codes for CASTPYSGSNPGELFF.

The J gene is TRBJ1-1, the V gene TRBV5-5, with a weak D call TRBD1 (5 bases). The CDR3 extends over 16 amino acids. V was pared by 0 bases and J by 3 bases, with 15 bases between. Germline V lookup: CDR1 SGHKS, CDR2 YYEKEE (reference sequence). CDR3 DNA: TGTGCCAGCAGCTTGGGTGACCCCCGAGGGGACACTGAAGCTTTCTTT. The encoded protein is CASSLGDPRGDTEAFF.

This clone was seen once. This sequence joins TRBV2 and TRBJ2-7, with D unclear. Trimming removed 4 bases from V and 2 bases from J, with 21 bases in between. From germline, CDR1 is SNHLY and CDR2 FYNNEI. The CDR3 totals 17 residues. In nucleotides, the CDR3 is TGTGCCAGCAGTGTCAGGACCAGCATATTACCCCCCTACGAGCAGTACTTC. Translated: CASSVRTSILPPYEQYF.

V and J are TRBV19 and TRBJ1-1; D is uncertain. Germline V CDR1 and CDR2: LNHDA, SQIVND (reference sequence). V was clipped by 5 bases and J by 10 bases, with 14 bases between them. The CDR3 is 12 amino acids. The CDR3 region is CASSSSREAAFF. CDR3 DNA sequence: TGTGCCAGTAGTTCCTCCCGGGAGGCAGCTTTCTTT.

The chain carries TRBV5-5 and TRBJ2-7; TRBD1 matches at 8 bases. Germline CDR1 reads SGHKS; CDR2 reads YYEKEE (reference sequence). The V segment lost 4 bases and the J segment 2 bases; nucleotides outside the gene matches: 5. The CDR3 covers 14 residues. The CDR3 DNA reads TGTGCCAGCAGCCGACAGGGGAAGACCTACGAGCAGTACTTC. It yields the protein CASSRQGKTYEQYF.

The genes are TRBV7-2 and TRBJ2-1; 7 bases agree with TRBD2. V was pared by 6 bases and J by 1 base, with 12 bases of the junction left unmatched. This CDR3 has 17 amino acids. Germline CDR1 SGHTA, CDR2 FQGNSA. The CDR3 is CASSRLLGGRSYNEQFF. CDR3 bases: TGTGCCAGCAGTCGCCTGCTCGGGGGGAGGTCCTACAATGAGCAGTTCTTC.